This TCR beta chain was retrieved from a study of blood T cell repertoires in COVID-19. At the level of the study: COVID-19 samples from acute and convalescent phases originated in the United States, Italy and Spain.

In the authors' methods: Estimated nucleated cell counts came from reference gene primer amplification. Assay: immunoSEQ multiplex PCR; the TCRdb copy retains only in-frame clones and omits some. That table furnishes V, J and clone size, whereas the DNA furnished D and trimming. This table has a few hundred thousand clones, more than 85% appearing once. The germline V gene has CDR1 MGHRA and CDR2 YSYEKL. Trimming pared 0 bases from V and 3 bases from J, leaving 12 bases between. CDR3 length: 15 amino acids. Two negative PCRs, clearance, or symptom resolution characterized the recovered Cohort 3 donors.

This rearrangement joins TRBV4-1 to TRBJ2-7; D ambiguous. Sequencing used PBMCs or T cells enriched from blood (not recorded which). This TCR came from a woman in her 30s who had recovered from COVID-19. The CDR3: CASSQDVGPYYEQYF. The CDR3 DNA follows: TGCGCCAGCAGCCAAGATGTGGGCCCTTACTACGAGCAGTACTTC.